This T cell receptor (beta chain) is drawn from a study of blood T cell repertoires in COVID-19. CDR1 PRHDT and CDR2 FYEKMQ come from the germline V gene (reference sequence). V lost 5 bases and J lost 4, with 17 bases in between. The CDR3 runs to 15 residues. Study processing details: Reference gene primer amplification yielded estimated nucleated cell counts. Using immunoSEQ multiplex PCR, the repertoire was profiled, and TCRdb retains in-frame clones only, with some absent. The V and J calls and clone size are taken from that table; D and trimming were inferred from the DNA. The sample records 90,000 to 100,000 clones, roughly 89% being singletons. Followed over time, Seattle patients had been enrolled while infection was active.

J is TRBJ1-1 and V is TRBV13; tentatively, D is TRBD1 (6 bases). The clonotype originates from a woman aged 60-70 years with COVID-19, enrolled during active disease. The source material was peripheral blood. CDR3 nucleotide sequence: TGTGCCAGCAGCCGCGGGCTGGGGGCAGGCACTGAAGCTTTCTTT. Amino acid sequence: CASSRGLGAGTEAFF.